This is a list of T cell receptor beta chains from one sample in a study of yellow fever vaccine responses in identical twins. TCRdb ran MiXCR on the RT-PCR reads and lists one entry per CDR3 protein. The sample comprises 6,000 to 8,500 distinct CDR3 sequences, 85% to 90% of which are singletons, and more than 1% rests with the top ten. The sample consisted of T cells from blood (PBMCs), unsorted or a sorted subset (not recorded which), taken before or after yellow fever vaccination (not recorded which). These receptors originate from a woman between 18 and 29 years old who received the yellow fever vaccine. Each CDR3 is given with its conserved first and last residue. A D gene is named only where the DNA matches it firmly. For some rows the clone size is stated as once, few or many, or as a class when expanded; others skip it.

TRBD1	NA	TRBV5-1	TRBJ2-7	CASSRDRGYDEQYF	TGCGCCAGCAGCCGGGACAGGGGTTATGACGAGCAGTACTTC
NA	NA	TRBV11-2	TRBJ1-1	CASSSRRNTEAFF	TGTGCCAGCAGCTCCCGACGTAACACTGAAGCTTTCTTT
NA	NA	TRBV18	TRBJ2-1	CASSRNTGDNEQFF	TGTGCCAGCTCGCGAAACACAGGTGACAATGAGCAGTTCTTC
TRBD1	NA	TRBV5-6	TRBJ1-2	CASSPKGQPYGYTF	TGTGCCAGCAGCCCTAAGGGACAGCCCTATGGCTACACCTTC
TRBD1	NA	TRBV5-1	TRBJ2-1	CASSPRGTGDYNEQFF	TGCGCCAGCAGCCCGCGCGGGACAGGGGACTACAATGAGCAGTTCTTC
NA	once	TRBV11-3	TRBJ2-7	CASSLEAGQFEQYF	TGTGCCAGCAGCTTAGAGGCAGGACAGTTCGAGCAGTACTTC
NA	NA	TRBV24-1	TRBJ2-1	CATSGQYNEQFF	TGTGCCACCAGCGGACAGTACAATGAGCAGTTCTTC
NA	NA	TRBV7-6	TRBJ2-3	CASSTEGTQYF	TGTGCCAGCAGTACGGAGGGCACGCAGTATTTT
NA	NA	TRBV5-1	TRBJ2-5	CASSFTLTQRQETQYF	TGCGCCAGCAGCTTTACCCTGACCCAGCGCCAAGAGACCCAGTACTTC
NA	NA	TRBV5-4	TRBJ2-7	CASSPPGTNSYEQYF	TGTGCCAGCAGCCCGCCGGGGACAAATTCCTACGAGCAGTACTTC
NA	NA	TRBV4-1	TRBJ2-1	CASSQAGSYNEQFF	TGCGCCAGCAGCCAAGCGGGGTCCTACAATGAGCAGTTCTTC
NA	NA	TRBV7-2	TRBJ2-1	CASSLASGEQFF	TGTGCCAGCAGCTTAGCTTCGGGGGAGCAGTTCTTC
NA	NA	TRBV20-1	TRBJ2-7	CSARDPRGQSYEQYF	TGCAGTGCTAGAGACCCCCGGGGGCAGAGCTACGAGCAGTACTTC
NA	NA	TRBV7-9	TRBJ2-7	CASSPDSPSLYF	TGTGCCAGCAGCCCAGACTCTCCGAGTCTGTACTTC
TRBD1	few	TRBV11-2	TRBJ1-1	CASSWDRNTEAFF	TGTGCCAGCAGCTGGGACAGGAACACTGAAGCTTTCTTT
TRBD2	NA	TRBV11-3	TRBJ2-2	CASSFRTSGNTGELFF	TGTGCCAGCAGCTTCAGGACTAGCGGGAACACCGGGGAGCTGTTTTTT
NA	NA	TRBV28	TRBJ2-1	CATVTTIYNEQFF	TGTGCCACCGTCACCACTATTTACAATGAGCAGTTCTTC
NA	NA	TRBV11-3	TRBJ2-1	CASSLLEGAAYNEQFF	TGTGCCAGCAGCTTGTTAGAGGGAGCTGCCTACAATGAGCAGTTCTTC
NA	NA	TRBV29-1	TRBJ2-7	CSPKARSQTYEQYF	TGCAGCCCCAAGGCTCGATCCCAGACCTACGAGCAGTACTTC
NA	few	TRBV5-1	TRBJ1-5	CASSSGPNQPQHF	TGCGCCAGCAGCTCCGGGCCTAATCAGCCCCAGCATTTT
NA	once	TRBV18	TRBJ2-7	CASSPDATYEQYF	TGTGCCAGCTCACCCGACGCAACCTACGAGCAGTACTTC
NA	NA	TRBV2	TRBJ2-5	CASSGDMARETQYF	TGTGCCAGCAGTGGGGACATGGCAAGGGAGACCCAGTACTTC
TRBD1	once	TRBV11-1	TRBJ2-1	CASSSGQSSSYNEQFF	TGTGCCAGCAGCTCGGGACAGAGTAGCTCCTACAATGAGCAGTTCTTC
TRBD2	NA	TRBV29-1	TRBJ2-7	CSVFTSGSAYEQYF	TGCAGCGTTTTTACTAGCGGGAGCGCATACGAGCAGTACTTC
NA	NA	TRBV27	TRBJ2-7	CASSSPTRGYEQYF	TGTGCCAGCAGTAGCCCGACTAGGGGGTACGAGCAGTACTTC
NA	few	TRBV11-2	TRBJ2-7	CASSSFQGAQYF	TGTGCCAGCAGCTCCTTCCAGGGAGCGCAGTACTTC
TRBD1	NA	TRBV6-5	TRBJ1-1	CASSYGRQGDTEAFF	TGTGCCAGCAGCTACGGCCGACAGGGTGACACTGAAGCTTTCTTT
NA	NA	TRBV23-1	TRBJ2-7	CASSQVTGICYGQYF	TGCGCCAGCAGTCAGGTGACAGGTATCTGCTACGGGCAGTACTTC
NA	few	TRBV2	TRBJ1-1	CASSALNTEAFF	TGTGCCAGCAGTGCCCTCAACACTGAAGCTTTCTTT
NA	NA	TRBV11-1	TRBJ2-3	CASSPQGGYADTQYF	TGTGCCAGCAGCCCCCAGGGGGGGTATGCAGATACGCAGTATTTT
TRBD1	NA	TRBV2	TRBJ2-7	CAIQDRNYEQYF	TGTGCCATCCAGGACAGGAATTACGAGCAGTACTTC
NA	NA	TRBV2	TRBJ2-7	CASSPTGYEQYF	TGTGCCAGCAGTCCTACTGGCTACGAGCAGTACTTC
NA	few	TRBV29-1	TRBJ1-1	CSVELLPINKNTEAFF	TGCAGCGTTGAGTTACTCCCGATTAACAAGAACACTGAAGCTTTCTTT
TRBD2	once	TRBV29-1	TRBJ2-5	CSVGLAGYQTQYF	TGCAGCGTAGGACTAGCGGGATATCAGACCCAGTACTTC
NA	few	TRBV2	TRBJ2-1	CASSGGSLSYNEQFF	TGTGCCAGCAGTGGGGGGTCCCTTTCCTACAATGAGCAGTTCTTC
NA	NA	TRBV12-3/TRBV12-4	TRBJ1-3	CASRASGSGNTIYF	TGTGCCAGCAGAGCCTCGGGCTCTGGAAACACCATATATTTT
TRBD2	NA	TRBV11-1	TRBJ2-1	CASSLLRLAGNNEQFF	TGTGCCAGCAGCTTGTTGAGACTAGCGGGCAACAATGAGCAGTTCTTC
TRBD2	NA	TRBV7-2	TRBJ2-5	CASSLASGGRETQYF	TGTGCCAGCAGCTTAGCTAGCGGGGGGAGAGAGACCCAGTACTTC
NA	NA	TRBV2	TRBJ1-5	CASRDKGGISNQPQHF	TGTGCCAGCAGGGACAAAGGGGGTATAAGCAATCAGCCCCAGCATTTT
NA	NA	TRBV7-3	TRBJ2-6	CASSYRDPHGANVLTF	TGTGCCAGCAGCTACCGGGACCCACATGGGGCCAACGTCCTGACTTTC
NA	NA	TRBV12-3/TRBV12-4	TRBJ2-1	CASSRDSYNEQFF	TGTGCCAGCAGTCGGGACTCCTACAATGAGCAGTTCTTC
TRBD2	NA	TRBV29-1	TRBJ2-7	CSSLTSGEHHYEQYF	TGCAGCTCTCTGACTAGCGGGGAACACCACTACGAGCAGTACTTC
TRBD2	NA	TRBV28	TRBJ2-5	CASSPTGGSETQYF	TGTGCCAGCAGCCCAACGGGGGGTTCAGAGACCCAGTACTTC
NA	NA	TRBV5-5	TRBJ1-1	CASTLGLPVNTEAFF	TGTGCCAGCACCCTCGGTCTGCCAGTGAACACTGAAGCTTTCTTT
TRBD1	NA	TRBV7-3	TRBJ2-1	CASSPRQGAGQFF	TGTGCCAGCAGCCCCAGACAGGGGGCAGGGCAGTTCTTC
NA	few	TRBV24-1	TRBJ2-1	CATSDFGNEQFF	TGTGCCACCAGTGATTTTGGCAATGAGCAGTTCTTC
TRBD1	NA	TRBV3-1	TRBJ2-3	CASSQVGTGTDTQYF	TGTGCCAGCAGCCAAGTTGGGACAGGGACAGATACGCAGTATTTT
NA	once	TRBV12-3/TRBV12-4	TRBJ1-1	CASSDRLNTEAFF	TGTGCCAGCAGTGACAGACTGAACACTGAAGCTTTCTTT
NA	NA	TRBV12-3/TRBV12-4	TRBJ2-7	CASSLQVGNEQYF	TGTGCCAGCAGTTTGCAGGTGGGAAACGAGCAGTACTTC
NA	NA	TRBV2	TRBJ2-3	CASTIRGAQDTQYF	TGTGCCAGCACCATTCGGGGAGCCCAAGATACGCAGTATTTT
NA	NA	TRBV3-1	TRBJ1-2	CASSWTYGYTF	TGTGCCAGCAGCTGGACGTATGGCTACACCTTC